The clone carrying this TCR beta chain has just one count. What it binds is not known. The data were taken from a study of post-analysis software for immune sequencing data. The study, taken as a whole, reports: Multiple sclerosis patients showed significantly lower normalized Chao1 diversity than controls did.

Researchers reported that TCR beta cDNA libraries carried unique molecular identifiers. TCRdb fed the PCR reads into MiXCR, producing one record per CDR3 protein. The sample holds almost 700,000 distinct CDR3 sequences; approximately 60% are singletons and the top ten take approximately 10%. Sequenced: blood. The sequence came from a girl aged 2-10 years with multiple sclerosis.

CDR3 protein: CASSESLITDTQYF. In DNA, the CDR3 is TGCGCCAGCAGTGAGTCGTTGATCACAGATACGCAGTATTTT. V gene TRBV10-1 combines with J gene TRBJ2-3, with D uncertain. From germline, CDR1 is WNHNN and CDR2 SYGVQD (reference sequence). Trimming removed 0 bases from V and 2 bases from J, with 6 bases in between. The CDR3 covers 14 residues.